A selection of T cell receptor beta chains follows, all from one sample in a study of T cell responses to AZD1222 COVID-19 vaccine. Only in-frame clones appear in the TCRdb table, and some are missing; sequencing was by immunoSEQ multiplex PCR. The table lists some 120,000 clones, about 92% of them singletons, with 0.85% to 1.3% in the top ten. This specimen consisted of peripheral blood, obtained on day 0 of AZD1222 vaccination. The receptors stem from an adult in good health. CDR3s include the opening cysteine and the closing phenylalanine or tryptophan. The D gene is left open where the match is weak. Size values are once, few and many counts, or a class for expanded clones, and some rows have none.

clone size	D gene	V gene	J gene	CDR3 DNA	CDR3 protein
NA	TRBD2	TRBV9	TRBJ2-7	TGTGCCAGCAGCGAAGGAGCGGGAGGGCCTTACGAGCAGTACTTC	CASSEGAGGPYEQYF
NA	NA	TRBV5-1	TRBJ2-3	TGCGCCAGCAGCCGAGGACCTCGAGATACGCAGTATTTT	CASSRGPRDTQYF
NA	TRBD1	TRBV13	TRBJ2-5	TGTGCCAGCAGCTTTTCTGGGACAGGGGGCTGGGAGACCCAGTACTTC	CASSFSGTGGWETQYF
NA	NA	TRBV9	TRBJ2-7	TGTGCCAGCAGCGTAGGGGGGGCAATCTTCTCCTACGAGCAGTACTTC	CASSVGGAIFSYEQYF
NA	NA	TRBV5-5	TRBJ2-3	TGTGCCAGCAGCTCCTCAGGGAAAGCAGATACGCAGTATTTT	CASSSSGKADTQYF
NA	TRBD1	TRBV5-4	TRBJ2-1	TGTGCCAGCAGTAGGGACAGGGGGCGCCTGCGGGAGAGAAATGAGCAGTTCTTC	CASSRDRGRLRERNEQFF
NA	NA	TRBV11-3	TRBJ1-2	TGTGCCAGCAGCTTAGGGGAACAGGGCCATGGCTACACCTTC	CASSLGEQGHGYTF
once	NA	TRBV5-4	TRBJ1-4	TGTGCCAGCAGCAGTTCGGGCCTGGAAAAACTGTTTTTT	CASSSSGLEKLFF
NA	TRBD2	TRBV19	TRBJ2-2	TGTGCCAGTAGCCTGGGGACTAGTGACACCGGGGAGCTGTTTTTT	CASSLGTSDTGELFF
NA	NA	TRBV3-1/TRBV3-2	TRBJ2-1	TGTGCCAGCAGCCATACTTTGGTCAAAGGCGATGAGCAGTTCTTC	CASSHTLVKGDEQFF
once	NA	TRBV30	TRBJ2-7	TGTGCCTGGGCCGAGGGTGGCCCCGGCGACGAGCAGTACTTC	CAWAEGGPGDEQYF
NA	TRBD1	TRBV29-1	TRBJ2-7	TGCAGCACGTCCATGACAGGGCGCTACGAGCAGTACTTC	CSTSMTGRYEQYF
NA	NA	TRBV20-1	TRBJ2-3	TGCAGTGCTAGTTTTCCCTACATGATTGAAGGGCCCACAGATACGCAGTATTTT	CSASFPYMIEGPTDTQYF
NA	NA	TRBV18	TRBJ1-1	TGTGCCAGCTCACAACAGGCCAACACTGAAGCTTTCTTT	CASSQQANTEAFF
NA	TRBD2	TRBV29-1	TRBJ2-1	TGCAGCGTTCGCGGGAGCACCTACAATGAGCAGTTCTTC	CSVRGSTYNEQFF
NA	TRBD2	TRBV2	TRBJ2-4	TGTGCCAGCTCCGAGGGAGGGGAGGGGCTAGCCAAAAACATTCAGTACTTC	CASSEGGEGLAKNIQYF
NA	NA	TRBV18	TRBJ2-2	TGTGCCAGCTCACCGAGTGTGGAACCCGGGGAGCTGTTTTTT	CASSPSVEPGELFF
NA	TRBD1	TRBV11-3	TRBJ1-3	TGTGCCAGCAGCTTGGGAAGAAACAGGGGTTACTGCTCTGGAAACACCATATATTTT	CASSLGRNRGYCSGNTIYF
few	NA	TRBV29-1	TRBJ2-1	TGCAGCGTTGAAGGCGGGACAGAAAGCAATGAGCAGTTCTTC	CSVEGGTESNEQFF
NA	NA	TRBV13	TRBJ1-1	TGTGCCAGCAGTCGACGGCTGAACACTGAAGCTTTCTTT	CASSRRLNTEAFF
NA	TRBD1	TRBV9	TRBJ1-2	TGTGCCAGCAGCGGTCCGGACAGGGCAGCCTATGGCTACACCTTC	CASSGPDRAAYGYTF
NA	NA	TRBV6-5	TRBJ1-2	TGTGCCAGCAGTTTTTCTCCGGGACGGCCTTACTATGGCTACACCTTC	CASSFSPGRPYYGYTF
NA	TRBD1	TRBV30	TRBJ1-5	TGTGCCTGGAGTCCAACAGGGGGAAGCCAGCCCCAGCATTTT	CAWSPTGGSQPQHF
NA	NA	TRBV5-1	TRBJ2-3	TGCGCCAGCAGCTCGGACCCCCCCTACGATACGCAGTATTTT	CASSSDPPYDTQYF
NA	TRBD1	TRBV5-4	TRBJ2-5	TGTGCCAGCAGTTTTCGGACAGGGACTGGATACAAAGAGACCCAGTACTTC	CASSFRTGTGYKETQYF
few	TRBD1	TRBV6-4	TRBJ1-6	TGTGCCAGCAGTGACTCGAAAGGGGGCGGGATTTCACCCCTCCACTTT	CASSDSKGGGISPLHF
NA	NA	TRBV19	TRBJ2-3	TGTGCCAGTAGTATTCGGGGTAGAACAGATACGCAGTATTTT	CASSIRGRTDTQYF
NA	NA	TRBV9	TRBJ2-3	TGTGCCAGCAGCGTAGAAGGAGGTCCGCAGTATTTT	CASSVEGGPQYF
NA	TRBD2	TRBV5-1	TRBJ2-2	TGCGCCAGCAGCGTCTCTAGCGGGAGATACTTCGGGGAGCTGTTTTTT	CASSVSSGRYFGELFF
NA	TRBD2	TRBV5-1	TRBJ2-3	TGCGCCAGCAGCACAGGACTAGCGGGAAGCACAGATACGCAGTATTTT	CASSTGLAGSTDTQYF
NA	NA	TRBV2	TRBJ2-3	TGTGCCAGCAGTGAAAGGGGAAATACGCAGTATTTT	CASSERGNTQYF